These T cell receptor beta chains were read from a single sample in a study of T cells in narcolepsy. The repertoire was sequenced with immunoSEQ multiplex PCR; TCRdb's copy has only in-frame clones and lacks some. In the table there are more than 20,000 clones, roughly four fifths of which are singletons. The sequenced material came from memory (CD45RA-) CD4+ T cells from blood. These receptors were obtained from a human donor in good health. Each CDR3 is given with its conserved first and last residue. Fields, in order: J gene, D gene, V gene, clone size, CDR3 DNA, CDR3 protein. The D gene is left open where the match is weak. Clone sizes are given selectively: once, few, many, or a class where the clone is expanded.

TRBJ2-1	-	TRBV4-2	-	TGTGCCAGCAGCCACCCCGGGGAAAAGGGGGGGCAGTTCTTC	CASSHPGEKGGQFF
TRBJ2-7	-	TRBV14	-	TGTGCCAGCAGCCAATACTCCGGGTCCCGCTCCTACGAGCAGTACTTC	CASSQYSGSRSYEQYF
TRBJ1-2	-	TRBV9	-	TGTGCCAGCAGCGTAGGATCACGTGGGGCCTCGGGGGGCTACACCTTC	CASSVGSRGASGGYTF
TRBJ2-3	TRBD2	TRBV11-2	-	TGTGCCAGCAGCCTCGGCAGCGGGGGCCGAGGCCCGCAGTATTTT	CASSLGSGGRGPQYF
TRBJ2-7	-	TRBV4-3	few	TGCGCCAGCAGCCAAGTTCTCCCGGGGCGTGAGCAGTACTTC	CASSQVLPGREQYF
TRBJ2-3	-	TRBV10-3	few	TGTGCCATCAGTGCTGCTAGCCGTTTGGGCACAGATACGCAGTATTTT	CAISAASRLGTDTQYF
TRBJ1-2	-	TRBV6-5	-	TGTGCCAGCAGTTACGATACGGCTAACTATGGCTACACCTTC	CASSYDTANYGYTF
TRBJ1-5	-	TRBV4-3	-	TGCGCCAGCAGCCAAGATTCATATACCCAGCCCCAGCATTTT	CASSQDSYTQPQHF
TRBJ1-5	-	TRBV5-8	-	TGTGCCAGCAGCTTGGGAGCCGGGGTGGGGCAGCCCCAGCATTTT	CASSLGAGVGQPQHF
TRBJ1-4	-	TRBV5-1	-	TGCGCCAGCAGCAAAGGGACGCACCAACTGTTTTTT	CASSKGTHQLFF
TRBJ1-1	-	TRBV2	-	TGTGCCAGCAGTGAAGCGAGGGGTCCCTACCCCTCCGAAGCTTTCTTT	CASSEARGPYPSEAFF
TRBJ2-1	-	TRBV6-1	-	TGTGCCAGCAGTCCTCTAGCTTCACGTGAGCAGTTCTTC	CASSPLASREQFF
TRBJ1-5	-	TRBV18	-	TGTGCCAGCTCGCCGACAGAAAATCAGCCCCAGCATTTT	CASSPTENQPQHF
TRBJ1-1	-	TRBV19	-	TGTGCCAGTAGTACAGGGATGAACACTGAAGCTTTCTTT	CASSTGMNTEAFF
TRBJ2-7	TRBD1	TRBV5-1	-	TGCGCCAGCAGCTTGTTCGAGACAGGGGTCCGCGAGCAGTACTTC	CASSLFETGVREQYF
TRBJ1-1	TRBD1	TRBV7-9	once	TGTGCCAGCAGCTTAGGGACAGGTGAAGCTTTCTTT	CASSLGTGEAFF
TRBJ1-1	-	TRBV19	-	TGTGCCAGTAGTCCGCGGACAGTGAACACTGAAGCTTTCTTT	CASSPRTVNTEAFF
TRBJ2-4	-	TRBV7-8	-	TGTGCCAGCAGCTTAGGTTTGAGCCTAGCCAAAAACATTCAGTACTTC	CASSLGLSLAKNIQYF
TRBJ2-7	TRBD1	TRBV6-5	few	TGTGCCAGCAGTCGCCCGGACAGGGGATCCGAGCAGTACTTC	CASSRPDRGSEQYF
TRBJ1-3	-	TRBV2	-	TGTGCCAGCAGTGTCGGTCAGTCGTCCTCTGGAAACACCATATATTTT	CASSVGQSSSGNTIYF
TRBJ1-6	-	TRBV6-1	-	TGTGCCACCGCACAGGAGAGCTCCTATAATTCACCCCTCCACTTT	CATAQESSYNSPLHF
TRBJ1-3	-	TRBV19	-	TGTGCCAGTAATCAAGACAGGTCTGGAAACACCATATATTTT	CASNQDRSGNTIYF
TRBJ2-5	-	TRBV6-1	-	TGTGCCAGCAGTCAATGGTTACAAGAGACCCAGTACTTC	CASSQWLQETQYF
TRBJ2-7	-	TRBV5-1	-	TGCGCCAGCAGCCAGCTGGGTCCCTACGAGCAGTACTTC	CASSQLGPYEQYF
TRBJ2-7	-	TRBV7-9	-	TGTGCCAGCAGCAGGGGGGAAACCTACGAGCAGTACTTC	CASSRGETYEQYF
TRBJ1-2	-	TRBV18	once	TGTGCCAGCTCACCGTCTGACTCACGAGGCTACACCTTC	CASSPSDSRGYTF
TRBJ1-1	-	TRBV6-5	-	TGTGCCAGCGCTGGGAACACTGAAGCTTTCTTT	CASAGNTEAFF
TRBJ2-1	-	TRBV4-3	-	TGCGCCAGCAGCCCATGGGGCGGACAGCAGTTGGCGAATGAGCAGTTCTTC	CASSPWGGQQLANEQFF
TRBJ1-1	TRBD1	TRBV28	-	TGTGCCACTCGGACAGGGGGCGGGAACACTGAAGCTTTCTTT	CATRTGGGNTEAFF
TRBJ1-2	TRBD1	TRBV10-3	-	TGTGCCATCGGGACAGGGGGCCTTAACTATGGCTACACCTTC	CAIGTGGLNYGYTF
TRBJ2-7	-	TRBV6-1	-	TGTGCCAGCAGAAGTATCTACGAGCAGTACTTC	CASRSIYEQYF
TRBJ2-1	-	TRBV9	-	TGTGCCAGCAGCGTCGAAGCAACGCGGGGGCATGAGCAGTTCTTC	CASSVEATRGHEQFF
TRBJ2-3	-	TRBV9	-	TGTGCCAGCAGCGCCTCCCTTACAGATACGCAGTATTTT	CASSASLTDTQYF
TRBJ2-7	-	TRBV6-1	-	TGTGCCAGCAGTGAATGGGGCCTCTACGAGCAGTACTTC	CASSEWGLYEQYF